This is a list of T cell receptor beta chains from one sample in a study of blood T cell repertoires in COVID-19. The repertoire was sequenced with immunoSEQ multiplex PCR; TCRdb's copy has only in-frame clones and lacks some. The sample includes roughly 250,000 clones, roughly 84% of them seen just once. The sequencing sample was made of peripheral blood. The receptors originated from a woman aged 40 to 49 who had recovered from COVID-19. Both conserved end residues are part of each CDR3. Each record gives: D gene, clone size, V gene, J gene, CDR3 DNA, CDR3 protein. The D gene is left open where the match is weak. A row's size may be missing; if present it is once, few, many or a size class.

>NA|NA|TRBV5-8|TRBJ2-2
TGTGCCAGCAGCTTTACAGGGACGAACACCGGGGAGCTGTTTTTT
CASSFTGTNTGELFF
>NA|NA|TRBV5-1|TRBJ2-3
TGCGCCAGCACGTATTCCGGGACTCGCGTAGGTACGCAGTATTTT
CASTYSGTRVGTQYF
>NA|once|TRBV29-1|TRBJ1-2
TGCAGCGTTGAGACCGGGGGGAGAGCTAACTATGGCTACACCTTC
CSVETGGRANYGYTF
>NA|NA|TRBV9|TRBJ1-1
TGTGCCAGCAGCGTCTCACAATGGACTGAAGCTTTCTTT
CASSVSQWTEAFF
>NA|few|TRBV4-1|TRBJ2-7
TGCGCCAGCAGCCAAGGACACCTCTCCTACGAGCAGTACTTC
CASSQGHLSYEQYF
>NA|NA|TRBV30|TRBJ2-5
TGTGCCTGGAGTTTGAGTGGCGGGGCTTCTGAGACCCAGTACTTC
CAWSLSGGASETQYF
>TRBD1|once|TRBV27|TRBJ2-2
TGTGCCAGCAGTGCCAGGACAGGGGGCGAAACCGGGGAGCTGTTTTTT
CASSARTGGETGELFF
>NA|NA|TRBV30|TRBJ2-5
TGTGCCTGGAGTCCCCCGCCGCGGGGGACCTCAGGGGCCCAGTACTTC
CAWSPPPRGTSGAQYF
>TRBD1|NA|TRBV20-1|TRBJ1-5
TGCAGTGCTAGTGGACAGGGTGGTCAGCCCCAGCATTTT
CSASGQGGQPQHF
>TRBD1|NA|TRBV4-1|TRBJ2-5
TGCGCCAGCAGTCTCGACAGGGGAGAGACCCAGTACTTC
CASSLDRGETQYF
>TRBD1|NA|TRBV9|TRBJ1-2
TGTGCCAGCAGCGTAGAAAGGGACAGGTGGGACTATGGCTACACCTTC
CASSVERDRWDYGYTF
>NA|NA|TRBV28|TRBJ1-6
TGTGCCAGCAGCCAGGGAAAATTTAATTCACCCCTCCACTTT
CASSQGKFNSPLHF
>TRBD1|NA|TRBV6-5|TRBJ2-1
TGTGCCAGCAGTTTGACAGGGTTTTCCTACAATGAGCAGTTCTTC
CASSLTGFSYNEQFF
>TRBD1|NA|TRBV28|TRBJ2-7
TGTGCCAGCAGTTTAAGTACAGGGGGGAGGAACGAGCAGTACTTC
CASSLSTGGRNEQYF
>TRBD1|NA|TRBV30|TRBJ1-6
TGTGCCTGGAGTACAGGGGAGTCACCCCTCCACTTT
CAWSTGESPLHF
>TRBD1|NA|TRBV18|TRBJ2-7
TGTGCCAGCTCATCAGCCGGCCGGGACAGGGGTTTAATCTCGTATTACGAGCAGTACTTC
CASSSAGRDRGLISYYEQYF
>NA|once|TRBV12-3/TRBV12-4|TRBJ1-3
TGTGCCAGCAGCTTGCACGGGGGAAACACCATATATTTT
CASSLHGGNTIYF